Reported below is one T cell receptor beta chain. Its antigen is still unknown. This specimen comes from a study of cytomegalovirus exposure and HLA in healthy donors. The study, taken as a whole, reports: High sensitivity and specificity were reportedly achieved when the classifier diagnosed cytomegalovirus status.

Assay: immunoSEQ multiplex PCR; the TCRdb copy retains only in-frame clones and omits some. The sample yields about 250,000 clones, about 88% seen once. Per the germline V gene, CDR1 is SGHVS and CDR2 is FNYEAQ. This CDR3 is built from 15 residues. V was pared by 1 base and J by 3 bases, with 10 bases between. The TCR was taken from a man between 18 and 29 years old in good health and CMV-seropositive. The rearrangement uses TRBV7-6 and TRBJ2-1, with D perhaps TRBD1 (7 bases). Input material: PBMCs. The CDR3 spells CASSLGRGHYNEQFF. The CDR3 DNA reads TGTGCCAGCAGCTTAGGGAGGGGGCACTACAATGAGCAGTTCTTC.